The clone carrying this T cell receptor beta chain appeared many times. Its antigen remains unidentified. This CDR3 region has 13 residues. V was shortened by 5 bases and J by 7 bases, with 14 bases between the two germline ends. These data come from a study of T cells after yellow fever vaccination. Overall study findings and caveats: Just a small share of clonotypes turned up in the CD4 compartment as well as the CD8 compartment. Peaking faster, on day 5 versus 15, the secondary response was nonetheless weaker.

TCRdb passed the 5' RACE reads through MiXCR, listing each CDR3 protein once. The table records about 500,000 distinct CDR3 sequences, roughly a sixth of them present only once. The chain is built from TRBV12-3 or TRBV12-4 and TRBJ1-1; D ambiguous. The sequencing here drew on PBMCs, taken 4 to 5 days after the first yellow fever vaccination. This sequence originates from a man between 18 and 29 years old who received the YFV17D yellow fever vaccine. The CDR3 reads CASSRRVTHEAFF. CDR3 DNA: TGTGCCAGCAGTCGTCGGGTAACCCATGAAGCTTTCTTT.